This T cell receptor beta chain was recorded in a study of blood T cell repertoires in COVID-19. Looking at the study overall: Samples of COVID-19 (acute and convalescent) were obtained from the United States, Italy and Spain. Sources were T cells, B-cell-depleted T cells, or PBMCs; the material itself was cDNA or gDNA.

In the authors' methods: From reference gene primer amplification, estimates of nucleated cell counts were derived. Some clones are missing from TCRdb's copy, which holds only in-frame ones; the method was immunoSEQ multiplex PCR. V and J calls and clone size are those listed in that table; D and trimming were worked out from the DNA. The sample includes roughly 150,000 clones, approximately 90% of them seen just once. The sample holds a few counts of this clone. Trimming pared 5 bases from V and 3 bases from J, leaving 11 bases between. Germline CDR1 MNHNY, CDR2 SVGAGI (reference sequence). This CDR3 is 13 amino acids long.

The chain joins TRBV6-6 to TRBJ2-7; possible D gene TRBD1, 5 bases. The clonotype was recovered from a woman in her 70s with acute or convalescent COVID-19. Material for sequencing was peripheral blood. The CDR3, as DNA: TGTGCCAGCAGTCTGACAGCTTACTACGAGCAGTACGTC. Translation gives CASSLTAYYEQYV.